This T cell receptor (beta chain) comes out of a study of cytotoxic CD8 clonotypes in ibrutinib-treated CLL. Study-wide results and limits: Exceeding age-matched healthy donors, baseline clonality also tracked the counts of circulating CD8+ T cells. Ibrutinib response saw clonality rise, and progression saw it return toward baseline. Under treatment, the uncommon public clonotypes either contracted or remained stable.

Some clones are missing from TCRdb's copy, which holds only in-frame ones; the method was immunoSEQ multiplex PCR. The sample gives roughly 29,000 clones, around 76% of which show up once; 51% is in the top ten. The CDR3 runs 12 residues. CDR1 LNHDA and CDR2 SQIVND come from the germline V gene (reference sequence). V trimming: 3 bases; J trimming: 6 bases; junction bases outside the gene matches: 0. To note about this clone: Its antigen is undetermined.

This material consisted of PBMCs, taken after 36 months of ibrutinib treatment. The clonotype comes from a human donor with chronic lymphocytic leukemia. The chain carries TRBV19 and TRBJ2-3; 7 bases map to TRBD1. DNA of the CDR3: TGTGCCAGTAGTATCAGGGGGGATACGCAGTATTTT. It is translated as CASSIRGDTQYF.